These T cell receptor beta chains were read from a single sample in a study of T cell repertoires in cytomegalovirus infection. Each CDR3 protein gets one entry after TCRdb re-called the reads with MiXCR. The data show around 710,000 distinct CDR3 sequences, 29% seen once. Their recognized antigens are unknown. The input for sequencing was cultured CD8+ T cells from PBMCs, taken from culture after CMV antigen stimulation. The receptors here all came from a human donor in good health (CMV status not recorded). Some clones in this sample may be carry-over from other donors' samples. Both conserved end residues are part of each CDR3. The order of the fields is V gene, D gene, clone size, J gene, CDR3 DNA, CDR3 protein. D genes are given only for firm matches. Expanded clones get a size class; other rows say once, few or many, or leave the size out.

V gene: TRBV7-8; D gene: TRBD1; clone size: few; J gene: TRBJ1-1; CDR3 DNA: TGTGCCAGCAGCTTCCTTAAAGGACAGGGGGCCCCCGGTTCTGAAGCTTTCTTT; CDR3 protein: CASSFLKGQGAPGSEAFF
V gene: TRBV7-8; D gene: TRBD2; clone size: .; J gene: TRBJ2-3; CDR3 DNA: TGTGCCAGCAGCCCCAGACTAGCGGGGGGTAAAGATACGCAGTATTTT; CDR3 protein: CASSPRLAGGKDTQYF
V gene: TRBV5-4; D gene: .; clone size: .; J gene: TRBJ2-1; CDR3 DNA: TGTGCCAGCAGCTTGGCAAAGTACAATGAGCAGTTCTTC; CDR3 protein: CASSLAKYNEQFF
V gene: TRBV7-9; D gene: .; clone size: few; J gene: TRBJ1-5; CDR3 DNA: TGTGCCAGCAGCACGGGGCAGGGGTGGCAGCCCCAGCATTTT; CDR3 protein: CASSTGQGWQPQHF
V gene: TRBV6-8; D gene: .; clone size: .; J gene: TRBJ1-4; CDR3 DNA: TGTGCCAGCAGTTACGTCCAGCTGAATGAAAAACTGTTTTTT; CDR3 protein: CASSYVQLNEKLFF
V gene: TRBV10-1; D gene: .; clone size: .; J gene: TRBJ1-5; CDR3 DNA: TGCGCCAGCAGTGAGTCGACGGTGTGGGGGTCGGATGAGTATAGCAATCAGCCCCAGCATTTT; CDR3 protein: CASSESTVWGSDEYSNQPQHF
V gene: TRBV6-8; D gene: .; clone size: few; J gene: TRBJ2-7; CDR3 DNA: TGTGCCAGCCGGGGCGGAGGCTACGAGCAGTACTTC; CDR3 protein: CASRGGGYEQYF
V gene: TRBV6-5; D gene: TRBD2; clone size: many; J gene: TRBJ2-1; CDR3 DNA: TGTGCCAGCAGTTACTCGAAGACTAGCCTTGGTGAGCAGTTCTTC; CDR3 protein: CASSYSKTSLGEQFF
V gene: TRBV10-3; D gene: .; clone size: few; J gene: TRBJ2-1; CDR3 DNA: TGTGCCATCCGAATGGCCTTGGCGGACAATGAGCAGTTCTTC; CDR3 protein: CAIRMALADNEQFF
V gene: TRBV12-3/TRBV12-4; D gene: TRBD1; clone size: .; J gene: TRBJ1-2; CDR3 DNA: TGTGCCAGCAGTTTCTGGGACAGCGATGGCTACACCTTC; CDR3 protein: CASSFWDSDGYTF
V gene: TRBV11-2; D gene: .; clone size: .; J gene: TRBJ2-5; CDR3 DNA: TGTGCCAGCAGCTTATCATATTCTGGGGAGACCCAGTACTTC; CDR3 protein: CASSLSYSGETQYF
V gene: TRBV27; D gene: .; clone size: .; J gene: TRBJ1-1; CDR3 DNA: TGTGCCAGCAGTGGGGGCTCGATAAGGACTGAAGCTTTCTTT; CDR3 protein: CASSGGSIRTEAFF
V gene: TRBV7-3; D gene: .; clone size: .; J gene: TRBJ2-2; CDR3 DNA: TGTGCCAGCAGCTTAGGAATAAGAGGCAGCGGGCCCGGGGAGCTGTTTTTT; CDR3 protein: CASSLGIRGSGPGELFF
V gene: TRBV14; D gene: .; clone size: few; J gene: TRBJ2-7; CDR3 DNA: TGTGCCAGCAGCCAAGTCGCGGGCGTCCCCTACGAGCAGTACTTC; CDR3 protein: CASSQVAGVPYEQYF
V gene: TRBV12-5; D gene: .; clone size: .; J gene: TRBJ2-1; CDR3 DNA: TGTGCTAGTGGCCCTCGGAAGGGTGAGCAGTTCTTC; CDR3 protein: CASGPRKGEQFF
V gene: TRBV7-9; D gene: .; clone size: many; J gene: TRBJ2-1; CDR3 DNA: TGTGCCAGCAGCTGGGACCCCGGGGATGAGCAGTTCTTC; CDR3 protein: CASSWDPGDEQFF
V gene: TRBV12-5; D gene: TRBD1; clone size: .; J gene: TRBJ1-2; CDR3 DNA: TGTGCTGGGGGACAGGGAAGCAGGGACTATGGCTACACCTTC; CDR3 protein: CAGGQGSRDYGYTF
V gene: TRBV27; D gene: TRBD2; clone size: few; J gene: TRBJ2-1; CDR3 DNA: TGTGCCAGCAGTTTTAGTCTAGCGGGGGATGAGCAGTTCTTC; CDR3 protein: CASSFSLAGDEQFF
V gene: TRBV7-9; D gene: .; clone size: .; J gene: TRBJ1-2; CDR3 DNA: TGTGCCAGCAGCTCGCGGCACGGGGTTTATGGCTACACCTTC; CDR3 protein: CASSSRHGVYGYTF
V gene: TRBV28; D gene: TRBD1; clone size: few; J gene: TRBJ1-2; CDR3 DNA: TGTGCCAGCAGAATTGACAGGGGGCAGGGCTACACCTTC; CDR3 protein: CASRIDRGQGYTF
V gene: TRBV12-3/TRBV12-4; D gene: .; clone size: many; J gene: TRBJ1-2; CDR3 DNA: TGTGCCAGCAGTTCAACCAACTATGGCTACACCTTC; CDR3 protein: CASSSTNYGYTF
V gene: TRBV5-1; D gene: TRBD1; clone size: .; J gene: TRBJ2-1; CDR3 DNA: TGCGCCAGCAGGCATGACAGGGGGCGCATCTTCAATGAGCAGTTCTTC; CDR3 protein: CASRHDRGRIFNEQFF
V gene: TRBV9; D gene: TRBD1; clone size: .; J gene: TRBJ1-1; CDR3 DNA: TGTGCCAGCAGCTTAACCCCCGGACAGGGCCTGAACACTGAAGCTTTCTTT; CDR3 protein: CASSLTPGQGLNTEAFF
V gene: TRBV20-1; D gene: .; clone size: few; J gene: TRBJ2-2; CDR3 DNA: TGCAGTGCTAGAGATCGACAGTTCACCGGGGAGCTGTTTTTT; CDR3 protein: CSARDRQFTGELFF
V gene: TRBV4-2; D gene: .; clone size: .; J gene: TRBJ2-1; CDR3 DNA: TGTGCCAGCAGCCAAAAACAACAGGGCTATTACAATGAGCAGTTCTTC; CDR3 protein: CASSQKQQGYYNEQFF
V gene: TRBV15; D gene: .; clone size: .; J gene: TRBJ2-1; CDR3 DNA: TGTGCCACCAGCAGAGCTAAGGGGGTTATGGGCAATGAGCAGTTCTTC; CDR3 protein: CATSRAKGVMGNEQFF
V gene: TRBV6-1; D gene: TRBD1; clone size: .; J gene: TRBJ1-6; CDR3 DNA: TGTGCCAGCAGTCCCGCGGGACAGCCTAATTCACCCCTCCACTTT; CDR3 protein: CASSPAGQPNSPLHF
V gene: TRBV6-2/TRBV6-3; D gene: TRBD1; clone size: few; J gene: TRBJ2-1; CDR3 DNA: TGTGCCAGCAGCCTCGGACAGGGGAGAGTTAATGAGCAGTTCTTC; CDR3 protein: CASSLGQGRVNEQFF
V gene: TRBV10-3; D gene: TRBD2; clone size: .; J gene: TRBJ2-1; CDR3 DNA: TGTGCCACCATTAGCGGGGGGGCCTACAATGAGCAGTTCTTC; CDR3 protein: CATISGGAYNEQFF
V gene: TRBV5-6; D gene: TRBD1; clone size: .; J gene: TRBJ1-2; CDR3 DNA: TGTGCCAGCGGACCGACAGGGAACTATGGCTACACCTTC; CDR3 protein: CASGPTGNYGYTF
V gene: TRBV7-9; D gene: TRBD2; clone size: .; J gene: TRBJ2-1; CDR3 DNA: TGTGCCAGCAGCTTCACCCGTAGCGGGGGGGCTCACATCTATGAGCAGTTCTTC; CDR3 protein: CASSFTRSGGAHIYEQFF
V gene: TRBV7-8; D gene: TRBD1; clone size: many; J gene: TRBJ1-2; CDR3 DNA: TGTGCCAGCAGCTTTATGGCCGGGACAGCTCCCACGGGCTACACCTTC; CDR3 protein: CASSFMAGTAPTGYTF
V gene: TRBV11-2; D gene: .; clone size: .; J gene: TRBJ1-2; CDR3 DNA: TGTGCCAGCAGGGAACCGGGGGTAGGCTATGGCTACACCTTC; CDR3 protein: CASREPGVGYGYTF
V gene: TRBV4-1; D gene: TRBD1; clone size: few; J gene: TRBJ1-2; CDR3 DNA: TGCGCCAGCAGCCAAGATCTGATCTCGGGGACAGTCTATGGCTACACCTTC; CDR3 protein: CASSQDLISGTVYGYTF
V gene: TRBV4-1; D gene: .; clone size: many; J gene: TRBJ2-7; CDR3 DNA: TGCGCCAGCAGCCAAGGGCTATCCCCGGCTGACGAGCAGTACTTC; CDR3 protein: CASSQGLSPADEQYF
V gene: TRBV27; D gene: .; clone size: .; J gene: TRBJ1-5; CDR3 DNA: TGTGCCAGCAGTTTTAAAGTGAATCAGCCCCAGCATTTT; CDR3 protein: CASSFKVNQPQHF
V gene: TRBV5-4; D gene: .; clone size: .; J gene: TRBJ2-3; CDR3 DNA: TGTGCCAGCAGCTTGGCGAGGAGAACCTACCTCCGTTCTGCAGATACGCAGTATTTT; CDR3 protein: CASSLARRTYLRSADTQYF
V gene: TRBV6-1; D gene: .; clone size: many; J gene: TRBJ1-1; CDR3 DNA: TGTGCCAGCAGTGAATGGGGTCTGAACACTGAAGCTTTCTTT; CDR3 protein: CASSEWGLNTEAFF
V gene: TRBV6-5; D gene: .; clone size: .; J gene: TRBJ1-6; CDR3 DNA: TGTGCCAGCAGTTACCTACAGGGCTTCGGCTCACCCCTCCACTTT; CDR3 protein: CASSYLQGFGSPLHF
V gene: TRBV4-2; D gene: .; clone size: .; J gene: TRBJ1-6; CDR3 DNA: TGTGCCAGCAGCCAAGATTACGAGGGATACTATAATTCACCCCTCCACTTT; CDR3 protein: CASSQDYEGYYNSPLHF
V gene: TRBV27; D gene: .; clone size: few; J gene: TRBJ1-1; CDR3 DNA: TGTGCCAGCAGTTACTACCCGAACACTGAAGCTTTCTTT; CDR3 protein: CASSYYPNTEAFF
V gene: TRBV27; D gene: .; clone size: few; J gene: TRBJ1-5; CDR3 DNA: TGTGCCAGCAGCTGGAACGGCAATCAGCCCCAGCATTTT; CDR3 protein: CASSWNGNQPQHF
V gene: TRBV28; D gene: TRBD1; clone size: .; J gene: TRBJ2-3; CDR3 DNA: TGTGCCAGCAGTTTCTCCACAGGGGGCCCTAGCACAGATACGCAGTATTTT; CDR3 protein: CASSFSTGGPSTDTQYF
V gene: TRBV7-2; D gene: TRBD1; clone size: few; J gene: TRBJ2-7; CDR3 DNA: TGTGCCAGCAGCGAAACAGGGGCCCACGAGCAGTACTTC; CDR3 protein: CASSETGAHEQYF
V gene: TRBV6-6; D gene: TRBD2; clone size: .; J gene: TRBJ2-3; CDR3 DNA: TGTGCCAGCAGTTACTCTCCTAGCGGGGTCACAGATACGCAGTATTTT; CDR3 protein: CASSYSPSGVTDTQYF
V gene: TRBV10-3; D gene: TRBD2; clone size: few; J gene: TRBJ2-1; CDR3 DNA: TGTGCCATCAGGCTACTAGCGGGGGGGCGTAATGAGCAGTTCTTC; CDR3 protein: CAIRLLAGGRNEQFF
V gene: TRBV28; D gene: TRBD1; clone size: .; J gene: TRBJ2-1; CDR3 DNA: TGTGCCAGCAGTACGACAGGGTTCTCCTACAATGAGCAGTTCTTC; CDR3 protein: CASSTTGFSYNEQFF
V gene: TRBV23-1; D gene: .; clone size: .; J gene: TRBJ2-6; CDR3 DNA: TGCGCCAGCAGTCAGAGGGTATACCGAACTGGGGCCAACGTCCTGACTTTC; CDR3 protein: CASSQRVYRTGANVLTF
V gene: TRBV7-6; D gene: .; clone size: few; J gene: TRBJ2-1; CDR3 DNA: TGTGCCAGCAGCTTAGCGTTGGAGTACAATGAGCAGTTCTTC; CDR3 protein: CASSLALEYNEQFF
V gene: TRBV28; D gene: .; clone size: many; J gene: TRBJ2-1; CDR3 DNA: TGTGCCAGCAGTCTGCCGAGGGAAACCCTTAGCAATGAGCAGTTCTTC; CDR3 protein: CASSLPRETLSNEQFF
V gene: TRBV24-1; D gene: TRBD2; clone size: few; J gene: TRBJ2-3; CDR3 DNA: TGTGCCACCAGTGGCCTCTCAGCGGGGGAGTTCACAGATACGCAGTATTTT; CDR3 protein: CATSGLSAGEFTDTQYF
V gene: TRBV15; D gene: .; clone size: .; J gene: TRBJ2-1; CDR3 DNA: TGTGCCACCAGCAGACCAAACCCAGGGGCGGGTGAGCAGTTCTTC; CDR3 protein: CATSRPNPGAGEQFF
V gene: TRBV29-1; D gene: TRBD2; clone size: .; J gene: TRBJ2-1; CDR3 DNA: TGCAGCGTTGAAGGAGCGGGGGGCAAATACAATGAGCAGTTCTTC; CDR3 protein: CSVEGAGGKYNEQFF
V gene: TRBV28; D gene: .; clone size: few; J gene: TRBJ2-5; CDR3 DNA: TGTGCCAGCGGAGACCCCTGGAGGGGTGTTGAAGAGACCCAGTACTTC; CDR3 protein: CASGDPWRGVEETQYF
V gene: TRBV7-9; D gene: TRBD2; clone size: many; J gene: TRBJ2-7; CDR3 DNA: TGTGCCAGCAGCTTATTCCAGCGGGGGGCCCACGAGCAGTACTTC; CDR3 protein: CASSLFQRGAHEQYF